This T cell receptor beta chain originates from a study of long-term antiretroviral therapy in people with HIV. The CDR3 runs to 14 residues. The germline gives CDR1 LGHNT, CDR2 FRNRAP. Germline trimming cut 9 bases from V and 6 bases from J; bases unmatched to any gene: 11. Runs used v3.0 of the immunoSEQ assay and were done at survey level. Assay: immunoSEQ multiplex PCR; the TCRdb copy retains only in-frame clones and omits some. In the table there are just over 15,000 clones, roughly 80% of which are singletons. As concerns this clone: Other DNA sequences from this sample encode an identical CDR3 as well.

The chain carries TRBV12-5 and TRBJ1-5; 7 nucleotides agree with TRBD1. Specimen: unsorted PBMCs, collected just before starting antiretroviral therapy. This TCR was sampled from a man aged 35 to 55 with HIV. CDR3 nucleotides: TGTGCTAGCGGGGAGACAGGGATTGGTCAGCCCCAGCATTTT. Its protein is CASGETGIGQPQHF.